This TCR beta chain appears in the sequencing data of a study of blood T cell repertoires in COVID-19. TCRdb keeps only in-frame clones here, not all; method: immunoSEQ multiplex PCR. This repertoire shows fewer than 300,000 clones, roughly 85% found once; its top ten account for around 5.5%. Germline V gene sequence: CDR1 SGHKS, CDR2 YYEKEE (reference sequence). This CDR3 contains 15 residues. Trimming took off 0 bases at V and 6 bases at J, with 16 bases between the two ends. Sequenced input: peripheral blood. The clonotype originates from a man in his forties or fifties with active or convalescent COVID-19. The chain recombines TRBV5-5 with TRBJ2-7; weak D call: TRBD2 (5 bases). CDR3 nucleotides: TGTGCCAGCAGCTTGGCTTGGACTCTTCGGGGCGAGCAGTACTTC. Translating gives CASSLAWTLRGEQYF.